Presented here are 15 T cell receptor beta chains from one specimen sequenced in a study of cytomegalovirus exposure and HLA in healthy donors. The protocol was immunoSEQ multiplex PCR, while the TCRdb copy is restricted to in-frame clones and leaves out a portion. The table lists some 210,000 clones, roughly 84% of them singletons. Sequenced: PBMCs. The receptor set was obtained from a woman in her late teens or twenties in good health and CMV-seropositive.

The chain is built from TRBV4-1 and TRBJ1-5; TRBD1 agrees at 8 bases. CDR1 is MGHRA and CDR2 is YSYEKL in the germline V gene. The CDR3 loop spans 17 amino acids. V lost 3 bases, J lost 1 base, and 8 bases stayed unmatched. The CDR3 spells CASSHPGQGGSNQPQHF. DNA for the CDR3: TGCGCCAGCAGCCACCCAGGACAGGGCGGGAGCAATCAGCCCCAGCATTTT.

This chain links TRBV2 with TRBJ1-2; D gene unclear. V gave up 4 bases and J gave up 5 bases, with 11 bases separating them. The germline V gene encodes CDR1 SNHLY and CDR2 FYNNEI. This CDR3 has 13 amino acids. CDR3 sequence (DNA): TGTGCCAGCAGTGTTGGAGAGGATTATGGCTACACCTTC. Amino acid sequence: CASSVGEDYGYTF.

The rearrangement uses TRBV11-2 and TRBJ1-5; perhaps TRBD1 as D (5 bases). Deletions cut 1 base from V and 7 bases from J, with 11 bases between. This CDR3 contains 14 residues. CDR1 and CDR2 from the germline V gene are SGHAT and FQNNGV. The CDR3 DNA is TGTGCCAGCAGCTTAGGGCAGGGCGTACAGCCCCAGCATTTT. It codes for CASSLGQGVQPQHF.

V usage is TRBV4-1 and J usage is TRBJ2-5; TRBD2 aligns across 11 bases. This CDR3 has 16 amino acids. Germline V lookup: CDR1 MGHRA, CDR2 YSYEKL. The trim removed 2 bases at V and 2 bases at J, leaving 4 bases unmatched. The CDR3 loop is CASSQIGTSGQETQYF. In DNA, the CDR3 is TGCGCCAGCAGCCAAATAGGGACTAGCGGTCAAGAGACCCAGTACTTC.

The rearrangement uses TRBV27 and TRBJ2-7, with 7 bases that match TRBD2. The CDR3 extends over 15 amino acids. Germline CDR1 is MNHEY and CDR2 is SMNVEV (reference sequence). Germline trimming cut 4 bases from V and 0 bases from J; bases unmatched to any gene: 6. CDR3 protein: CASSSQGGSSYEQYF. For the CDR3, the DNA is TGTGCCAGCAGTTCTCAGGGAGGGAGCTCCTACGAGCAGTACTTC.

This chain links TRBV15 with TRBJ2-1, with D perhaps TRBD2 (5 bases). Germline CDR1 is LNHNV and CDR2 is YYDKDF (reference sequence). The CDR3 covers 16 residues. V gave up 0 bases and J gave up 0 bases, with 9 bases separating them. CDR3 amino acids: CATSRDRSGSYNEQFF. DNA for the CDR3: TGTGCCACCAGCAGAGATCGGAGCGGCTCCTACAATGAGCAGTTCTTC.

The V gene is TRBV5-1, the J gene TRBJ2-1; 10 bases align to TRBD2. Germline V gene lookup returns CDR1 SGHRS and CDR2 YFSETQ. This CDR3 has 15 residues. Unmatched junction bases numbered 2, after V lost 2 bases and J lost 3 bases. The CDR3 is CASSFGTSDYNEQFF. The DNA of the CDR3 is TGCGCCAGCAGCTTCGGGACTAGCGACTACAATGAGCAGTTCTTC.

The chain recombines TRBV6-1 with TRBJ1-2, with D perhaps matching TRBD1 (5 bases). Germline V gene lookup returns CDR1 MNHNS and CDR2 SASEGT. Trimming pared 10 bases from V and 5 bases from J, leaving 14 bases between. This CDR3 region has 12 residues. CDR3: CATWGRDYGYTF. As DNA, the CDR3 is TGTGCCACTTGGGGCAGAGATTATGGCTACACCTTC.

This chain uses TRBV7-3 with TRBJ2-1; TRBD2 is a possible D gene (5 bases). Trimming stripped 0 bases from V and 5 bases from J, with 5 bases between. The CDR3 is 13 residues long. Germline V lookup: CDR1 SGHTA, CDR2 FQGTGA. The CDR3 sequence: CASSLTGNNEQFF. CDR3 sequence (DNA): TGTGCCAGCAGCTTAACCGGGAACAATGAGCAGTTCTTC.

Concerning this clone: Sequence at one end of the junction differs from germline and may be a read error. V usage is TRBV7-7 and J usage is TRBJ2-5, with 7 bases matching TRBD1. Per the germline V gene, CDR1 is SSHAT and CDR2 is FNYEAQ (reference sequence). The CDR3 contains 14 residues. The CDR3 loop is CASSRTGFGETQYF. As DNA, the CDR3 is TGTGCTAGCAGCCGGACAGGTTTCGGAGAGACCCAGTACTTC. Full variable domain (missing parts from reference TRBV7-7 and TRBJ2-5): GAGVSQSPRYKVTKRGQDVTLRCDPISSHATLYWYQQALGQGPEFLTYFNYEAQPDKSGLPSDRFSAERPEGSISTLTIQRTEQRDSAMYRCASSRTGFGETQYFGPGTRLLVL.

The chain combines TRBV11-2 with TRBJ1-1, with TRBD1 matching over 10 bases. The V and J ends lost 4 bases and 0 bases, in that order; junction bases with no gene match: 8. The CDR3 is 17 amino acids. Germline V gene sequence: CDR1 SGHAT, CDR2 FQNNGV. The CDR3 region is CASSSRDRGDMNTEAFF. As DNA, the CDR3 is TGTGCCAGCAGCTCCCGGGACAGGGGCGATATGAACACTGAAGCTTTCTTT.

V gene TRBV10-3 combines with J gene TRBJ1-2; D may be TRBD1 (6 bases). V gave up 8 bases and J gave up 0 bases, with 16 bases separating them. Germline V CDR1 and CDR2: ENHRY, SYGVKD. The CDR3 is 15 amino acids. The CDR3 sequence: CAIQKLQGPNYGYTF. The CDR3 nucleotides read TGTGCCATCCAAAAACTACAGGGCCCTAACTATGGCTACACCTTC.

The CDR3 nucleotides read TGCGCCAGCAGCCCCGGGACAGGGCCCCAGCCCCAGCATTTT. Its protein is CASSPGTGPQPQHF. V and J are TRBV4-1 and TRBJ1-5; 9 bases align to TRBD1. This CDR3 has 14 residues. CDR1 and CDR2 (germline): MGHRA, YSYEKL. With V trimmed by 4 bases and J by 7 bases, 5 bases remained unmatched.

The chain is built from TRBV5-4 and TRBJ1-4; 7 bases match TRBD1. The CDR3 contains 14 residues. Per the germline V gene, CDR1 is SGHNT and CDR2 is YYREEE (reference sequence). V was clipped by 4 bases and J by 7 bases; unmatched bases: 7. The CDR3 sequence: CASSVDRDSEKLFF. The DNA of the CDR3 is TGTGCCAGCAGCGTAGACAGGGACAGTGAAAAACTGTTTTTT.

A single count supports this clone. The rearrangement uses TRBV11-1 and TRBJ2-4; the D gene is possibly TRBD2 (7 bases). V was pared by 1 base and J by 7 bases, with 14 bases between. The CDR3 sequence is 15 residues long. In germline, CDR1 is SGHAT, CDR2 FQDESV (reference sequence). The CDR3 protein is CASSLVIGGQNIQYF. In nucleotides, the CDR3 is TGTGCCAGCAGCTTAGTAATCGGGGGGCAGAACATTCAGTACTTC. Full variable domain (outside the CDR3, taken from reference TRBV11-1 and TRBJ2-4): EAEVAQSPRYKITEKSQAVAFWCDPISGHATLYWYRQILGQGPELLVQFQDESVVDDSQLPKDRFSAERLKGVDSTLKIQPAELGDSAMYLCASSLVIGGQNIQYFGAGTRLSVL.